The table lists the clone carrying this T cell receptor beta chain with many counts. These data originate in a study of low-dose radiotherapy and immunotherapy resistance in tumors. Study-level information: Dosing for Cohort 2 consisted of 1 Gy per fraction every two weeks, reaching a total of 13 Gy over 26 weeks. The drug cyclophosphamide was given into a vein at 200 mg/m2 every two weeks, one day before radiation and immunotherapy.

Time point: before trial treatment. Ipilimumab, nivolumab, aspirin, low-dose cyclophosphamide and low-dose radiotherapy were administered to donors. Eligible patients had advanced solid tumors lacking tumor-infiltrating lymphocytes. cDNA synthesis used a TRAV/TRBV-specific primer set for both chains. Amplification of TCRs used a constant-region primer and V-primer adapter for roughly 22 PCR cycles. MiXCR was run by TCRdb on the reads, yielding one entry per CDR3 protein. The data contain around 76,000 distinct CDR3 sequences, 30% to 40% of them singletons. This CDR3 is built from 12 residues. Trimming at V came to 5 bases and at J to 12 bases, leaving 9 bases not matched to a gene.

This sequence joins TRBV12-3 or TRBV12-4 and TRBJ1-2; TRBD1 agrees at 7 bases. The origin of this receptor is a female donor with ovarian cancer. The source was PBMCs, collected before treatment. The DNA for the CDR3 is TGTGCCAGCAGTGATCCGGGACAGAAAGACACCTTC. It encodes CASSDPGQKDTF.